This T cell receptor beta chain was captured in a study of T cell clonotyping in hematopoietic cell transplantation. With V trimmed by 3 bases and J by 0 bases, 0 bases remained unmatched. Per germline, CDR1 MNHEY and CDR2 SMNVEV (reference sequence). This CDR3 region has 14 residues. Generated by immunoSEQ multiplex PCR, the TCRdb table keeps only in-frame clones and is missing some. Here the sample spans 13,000 or so clones, approximately 68% being singletons. This chain connects TRBV27 to TRBJ2-3, with 7 bases that match TRBD2. The origin of this receptor is a male patient aged 60-69 years who had an allogeneic stem cell transplant from an unrelated donor, so the T cells may come from the graft donor. Some clones in this sample may be carry-over from other donors' samples. The material was peripheral blood mononuclear cells, obtained 180 days after allogeneic stem cell transplant. For the CDR3, the DNA is TGTGCCAGCAGTTTCGGGGGGAGCACAGATACGCAGTATTTT. Residues: CASSFGGSTDTQYF.